The T cell receptor beta chain described here comes from a study of blood T cells in healthy people across ages. Findings and caveats of the study: Diversity estimates drawn from one million T cells were deemed underestimates. Lack of knowledge of donor CMV status possibly confounded expanded clonotype changes.

Points on this clonotype: Its target is unknown.

Sample-barcoded 5' priming and a J-beta primer mix drove a second PCR of roughly 6 to 12 cycles. From the 5' RACE reads, TCRdb called clonotypes with MiXCR, one entry per CDR3 protein. The table shows 800,000 or so distinct CDR3 sequences, with around a quarter occurring only once. V gave up 6 bases and J gave up 3 bases, with 20 bases separating them. Germline CDR1 and CDR2: MNHNS and SASEGT. The CDR3 length is 16 residues. These data also formed part of another study, on T cells of mothers and their children.

The sample taken for sequencing was blood. The clonotype was recovered from a boy aged 10-17 years in good health. This chain uses TRBV6-1 with TRBJ2-5, with D unresolved. The CDR3: CASRSYAQVSEETQYF. The CDR3 bases are TGTGCCAGCAGGAGTTATGCTCAAGTTTCGGAAGAGACCCAGTACTTC.